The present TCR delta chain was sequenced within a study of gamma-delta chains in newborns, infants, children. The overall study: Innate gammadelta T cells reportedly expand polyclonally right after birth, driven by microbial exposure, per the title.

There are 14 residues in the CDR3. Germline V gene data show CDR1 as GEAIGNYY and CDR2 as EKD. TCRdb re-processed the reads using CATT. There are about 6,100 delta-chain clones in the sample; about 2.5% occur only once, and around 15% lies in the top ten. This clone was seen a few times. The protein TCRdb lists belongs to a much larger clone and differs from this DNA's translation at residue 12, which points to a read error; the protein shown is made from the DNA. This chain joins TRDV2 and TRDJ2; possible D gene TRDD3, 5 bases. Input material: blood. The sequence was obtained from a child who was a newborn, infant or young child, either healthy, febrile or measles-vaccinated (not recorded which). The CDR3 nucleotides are TGTGCCTGTGACACCTGGGGAGTAACAGCACAACCCTTCTTT. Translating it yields CACDTWGVTAQPFF.